This entry features one TCR beta chain sequence. Researchers ran the PCR with 60 Vbeta and 13 Jbeta primers. Clones were read by immunoSEQ multiplex PCR, and TCRdb kept only the in-frame ones, dropping some. This table has roughly 160,000 clones, around 80% appearing once. The CDR3 is 17 amino acids. The V and J ends lost 4 bases and 2 bases, in that order; junction bases with no gene match: 7. CDR1 and CDR2 (germline): SGHRS, YFSETQ. The data were taken from a study of cytomegalovirus exposure and HLA in healthy donors. Study as a whole: Most genotyped donors, around 86% of about 430, had Caucasian-associated genetic ancestry.

The sequencing sample was made of PBMCs. The chain joins TRBV5-1 to TRBJ2-7; 15 bases are a match to TRBD2. The source of this sequence is a woman aged 45-60 years in good health and CMV-seropositive. Written as DNA, the CDR3 is TGCGCCAGCAGCAGACCGGGACTAGCGGGAGGAACCTACGAGCAGTACTTC. Translating it yields CASSRPGLAGGTYEQYF.